This T cell receptor (beta chain) was identified in a study of identical twins. The J segment lost 7 bases and the V segment lost 0 bases, leaving 10 bases of the junction unmatched. CDR3 length equals 18 residues. General study findings and limits: In drawing conclusions, the study used cross-sectional statistical analysis and did not follow the same donors.

This clonotype was recorded a few times. Its antigen is as yet unknown. TCRdb reprocessed the 5' RACE reads with MiXCR, giving one entry per CDR3 protein. Altogether some 760,000 distinct CDR3 sequences are present, around a sixth being singletons, with the ten largest covering about an eighth. These same records also appear under a second study, on T cells expressing NK-cell markers.

This TCR was sampled from a woman under 30 in good health. The chain carries TRBV12-3 or TRBV12-4 and TRBJ2-1, with TRBD1 matching 12 bases. Sequenced material: PBMCs. The CDR3 coding sequence is TGTGCCAGCAGTTTAGCGCTGGGACAGGGGGCTTCCAATAATGAGCAGTTCTTC. It is translated as CASSLALGQGASNNEQFF.